The rows below give T cell receptor beta chains drawn from one sample of a study of blood T cells in healthy people across ages. TCRdb used MiXCR to reprocess the 5' RACE reads, holding one entry per CDR3 protein. The sample contains 1,500,000 or so distinct CDR3 sequences, approximately 63% of which appear only once. The sample comprised blood. The receptors here all came from a man younger than 30 in good health. The CDR3 runs from the conserved cysteine through the conserved F or W. D genes are given only for firm matches. The listing skips clone size in some rows; elsewhere it reads once, few, many or a size class.

v_gene: TRBV9; abundance: -; j_gene: TRBJ1-4; d_gene: -; CDR3nt: TGTGCCAGCAGTCGCAGGGAGTTTAATGAAAAACTGTTTTTT; CDR3aa: CASSRREFNEKLFF
v_gene: TRBV27; abundance: -; j_gene: TRBJ1-5; d_gene: TRBD1; CDR3nt: TGTGCCAGCAGTTCCCCGGGACAGGGGGCCAATCAGCCCCAGCATTTT; CDR3aa: CASSSPGQGANQPQHF
v_gene: TRBV10-3; abundance: few; j_gene: TRBJ1-5; d_gene: -; CDR3nt: TGTGCCATCAGTGAACACAGGGAGGTTAATCAGCCCCAGCATTTT; CDR3aa: CAISEHREVNQPQHF
v_gene: TRBV5-8; abundance: -; j_gene: TRBJ2-3; d_gene: TRBD2; CDR3nt: TGTGCCAGCAGCCCTCTAGCGGGGCCGGGAGATACGCAGTATTTT; CDR3aa: CASSPLAGPGDTQYF
v_gene: TRBV27; abundance: -; j_gene: TRBJ2-7; d_gene: TRBD2; CDR3nt: TGTGCCAGCAGTTCGGGGACTAGCGGGAGACACTACGAGCAGTACTTC; CDR3aa: CASSSGTSGRHYEQYF
v_gene: TRBV20-1; abundance: -; j_gene: TRBJ2-3; d_gene: TRBD2; CDR3nt: TGCAGTGCTAGAGATCAGACTAGCGGGGAAGATACGCAGTATTTT; CDR3aa: CSARDQTSGEDTQYF
v_gene: TRBV4-2; abundance: few; j_gene: TRBJ1-1; d_gene: -; CDR3nt: TGTGCCAGCAGCCAATCCCCCCCGTCGGGGAACACTGAAGCTTTCTTT; CDR3aa: CASSQSPPSGNTEAFF
v_gene: TRBV20-1; abundance: -; j_gene: TRBJ1-6; d_gene: -; CDR3nt: TGCAGTGCCCTACCGAACCGGGACACCTATAATTCACCCCTCCACTTT; CDR3aa: CSALPNRDTYNSPLHF
v_gene: TRBV6-4; abundance: once; j_gene: TRBJ2-1; d_gene: -; CDR3nt: TGTGCCAGCAGGCCCGTAAGAGCCTACAATGAGCAGTTCTTC; CDR3aa: CASRPVRAYNEQFF
v_gene: TRBV27; abundance: -; j_gene: TRBJ2-1; d_gene: TRBD1; CDR3nt: TGTGCCAGCAATCCGACAGGGCTGAATGAGCAGTTCTTC; CDR3aa: CASNPTGLNEQFF
v_gene: TRBV7-9; abundance: -; j_gene: TRBJ2-7; d_gene: -; CDR3nt: TGTGCCAGCAGCTACCAGGCAGGGCACCACGAGCAGTACTTC; CDR3aa: CASSYQAGHHEQYF
v_gene: TRBV10-2; abundance: -; j_gene: TRBJ2-4; d_gene: TRBD2; CDR3nt: TGCGCCAGCAAGCGCGGGAGGTGGGCCAAAAACATTCAGTACTTC; CDR3aa: CASKRGRWAKNIQYF
v_gene: TRBV6-5; abundance: -; j_gene: TRBJ2-1; d_gene: TRBD2; CDR3nt: TGTGCCAGCAGTTACCGGGGACTAGCGGTAACTTACCGGGGGGATGAGCAGTTCTTC; CDR3aa: CASSYRGLAVTYRGDEQFF
v_gene: TRBV7-9; abundance: few; j_gene: TRBJ2-7; d_gene: -; CDR3nt: TGTGCCAGCGGTAGGGAATGGTACGAGCAGTACTTC; CDR3aa: CASGREWYEQYF
v_gene: TRBV10-3; abundance: -; j_gene: TRBJ1-2; d_gene: TRBD1; CDR3nt: TGTGCCATCTCCCAGACAGGGGGCGATAACTATGGCTACACCTTC; CDR3aa: CAISQTGGDNYGYTF
v_gene: TRBV21-1; abundance: -; j_gene: TRBJ2-7; d_gene: -; CDR3nt: TGTGCCAGCAGCAAAAAGTCGGGGACAGGGGTTTACGAGCAGTACTTC; CDR3aa: CASSKKSGTGVYEQYF
v_gene: TRBV20-1; abundance: few; j_gene: TRBJ2-7; d_gene: -; CDR3nt: TGCAGCGTATCACGGGGGCAACGGGAGCAGTACTTC; CDR3aa: CSVSRGQREQYF
v_gene: TRBV4-2; abundance: -; j_gene: TRBJ2-7; d_gene: -; CDR3nt: TGTGCCAGCAGCCAAAACCCTATAGGTGGGCGATACAATGAGCAGTACTTC; CDR3aa: CASSQNPIGGRYNEQYF
v_gene: TRBV4-2; abundance: -; j_gene: TRBJ1-1; d_gene: -; CDR3nt: TGTGCCAGCAGCCAAGACAGCCCCATGAACACCGAAGCTTTCTTT; CDR3aa: CASSQDSPMNTEAFF
v_gene: TRBV29-1; abundance: few; j_gene: TRBJ2-7; d_gene: TRBD2; CDR3nt: TGCAGCGTTGTCTTTAGCGGGAGTGAAACCTACGAGCAGTACTTC; CDR3aa: CSVVFSGSETYEQYF
v_gene: TRBV29-1; abundance: -; j_gene: TRBJ1-1; d_gene: TRBD1; CDR3nt: TGCAGCGCGAGGGACAGGGGGAGCCGGAACACTGAAGCTTTCTTT; CDR3aa: CSARDRGSRNTEAFF
v_gene: TRBV5-5; abundance: -; j_gene: TRBJ1-5; d_gene: -; CDR3nt: TGTGCCAGCAGCTTGGCGGGGATGGGGCATCATCAGCCCCAGCATTTT; CDR3aa: CASSLAGMGHHQPQHF
v_gene: TRBV29-1; abundance: -; j_gene: TRBJ2-1; d_gene: -; CDR3nt: TGCAGCGTTGTCAGGGACTTAACACGAAACTACAATGAGCAGTTCTTC; CDR3aa: CSVVRDLTRNYNEQFF
v_gene: TRBV7-8; abundance: -; j_gene: TRBJ1-6; d_gene: TRBD1; CDR3nt: TGTGCCAGCAGCAGAGTGACAGGGATTAATTCACCCCTCCACTTT; CDR3aa: CASSRVTGINSPLHF
v_gene: TRBV20-1; abundance: -; j_gene: TRBJ2-7; d_gene: -; CDR3nt: TGCAGTGCCCGAGGAGAACTAGCCCGCTACGAGCAGTACTTC; CDR3aa: CSARGELARYEQYF
v_gene: TRBV5-6; abundance: -; j_gene: TRBJ1-1; d_gene: -; CDR3nt: TGTGCCAGCCTCCTTCTCGCAGGGGTAACTGAAGCTTTCTTT; CDR3aa: CASLLLAGVTEAFF
v_gene: TRBV29-1; abundance: -; j_gene: TRBJ1-6; d_gene: -; CDR3nt: TGCAGCGTTGATGGGGATTCACCCCTCCACTTT; CDR3aa: CSVDGDSPLHF